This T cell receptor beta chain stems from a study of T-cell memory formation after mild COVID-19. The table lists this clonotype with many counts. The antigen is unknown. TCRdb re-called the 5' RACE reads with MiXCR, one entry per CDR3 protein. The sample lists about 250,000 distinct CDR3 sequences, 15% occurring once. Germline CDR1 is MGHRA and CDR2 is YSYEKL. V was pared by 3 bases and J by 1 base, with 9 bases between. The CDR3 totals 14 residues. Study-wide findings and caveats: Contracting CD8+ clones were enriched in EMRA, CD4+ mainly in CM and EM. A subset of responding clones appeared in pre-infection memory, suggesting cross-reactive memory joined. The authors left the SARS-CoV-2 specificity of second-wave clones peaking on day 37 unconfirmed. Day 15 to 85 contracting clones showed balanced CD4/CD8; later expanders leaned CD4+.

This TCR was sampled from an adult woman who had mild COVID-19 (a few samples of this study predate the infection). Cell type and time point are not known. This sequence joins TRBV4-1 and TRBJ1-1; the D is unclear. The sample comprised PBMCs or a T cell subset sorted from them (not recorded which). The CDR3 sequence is CASSHPGRNTEAFF. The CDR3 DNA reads TGCGCCAGCAGCCATCCCGGGAGGAACACTGAAGCTTTCTTT.